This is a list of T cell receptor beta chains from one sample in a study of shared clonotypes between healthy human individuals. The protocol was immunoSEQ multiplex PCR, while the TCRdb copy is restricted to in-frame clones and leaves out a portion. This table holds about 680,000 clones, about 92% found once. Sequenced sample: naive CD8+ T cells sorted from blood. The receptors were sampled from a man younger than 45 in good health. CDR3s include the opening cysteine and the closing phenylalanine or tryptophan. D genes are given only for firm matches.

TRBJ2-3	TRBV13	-	CASSLGWSDSASTDTQYF
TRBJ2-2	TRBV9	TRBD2	CASTPGGTGWAGELFF
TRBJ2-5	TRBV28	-	CASSLRTFRGAGQETQYF
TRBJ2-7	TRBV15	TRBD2	CATSRDRLADYEQYF
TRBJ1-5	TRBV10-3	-	CAISESRYSNQPQHF
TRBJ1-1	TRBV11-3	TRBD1	CASSSTGTVEAFF
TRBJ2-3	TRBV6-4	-	CASSDSIGTGSTDTQYF
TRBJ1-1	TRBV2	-	CASSEIQGIKTEAFF
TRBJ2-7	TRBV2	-	CASSPAYEQYF
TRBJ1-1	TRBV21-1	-	CASSKGGQWIRNTEAFF
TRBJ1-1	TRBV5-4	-	CASSQSGQVVMNTEAFF
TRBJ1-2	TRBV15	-	CATSSGENYGYTF
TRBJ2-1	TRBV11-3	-	CASSQGIYEQFF
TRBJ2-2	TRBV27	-	CASSLSEGHREELFF
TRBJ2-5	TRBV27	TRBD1	CASSLIDRGETQYF
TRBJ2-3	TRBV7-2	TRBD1	CASSLPRDRGPTDTQYF
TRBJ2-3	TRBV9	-	CASSARGSRSTDTQYF
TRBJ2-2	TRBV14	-	CASSPGTFTGELFF
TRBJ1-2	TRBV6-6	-	CASSYGIGGYGYTF